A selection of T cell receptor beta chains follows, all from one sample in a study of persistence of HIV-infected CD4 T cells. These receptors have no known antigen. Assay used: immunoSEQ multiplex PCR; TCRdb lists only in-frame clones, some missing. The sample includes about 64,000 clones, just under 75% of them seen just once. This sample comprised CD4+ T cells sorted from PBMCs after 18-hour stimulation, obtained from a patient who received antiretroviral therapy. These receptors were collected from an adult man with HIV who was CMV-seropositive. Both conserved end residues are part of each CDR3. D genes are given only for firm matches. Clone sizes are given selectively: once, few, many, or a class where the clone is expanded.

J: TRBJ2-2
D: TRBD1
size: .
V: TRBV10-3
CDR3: CAINPGQGNGELFF
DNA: TGTGCCATCAATCCGGGACAGGGTAACGGGGAGCTGTTTTTT

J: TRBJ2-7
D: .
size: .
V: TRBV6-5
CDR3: CASSPIRGISYEQYF
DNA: TGTGCCAGCAGCCCCATTAGAGGGATTTCCTACGAGCAGTACTTC

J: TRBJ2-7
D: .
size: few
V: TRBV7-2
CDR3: CASSLASAYEQYF
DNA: TGTGCCAGCAGCTTAGCATCGGCCTACGAGCAGTACTTC

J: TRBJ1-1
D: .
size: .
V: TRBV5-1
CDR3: CASSLGRNTEAFF
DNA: TGCGCCAGCAGCTTGGGCAGGAACACTGAAGCTTTCTTT

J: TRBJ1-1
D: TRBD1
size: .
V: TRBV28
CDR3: CASSSGQGKAFF
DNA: TGTGCCAGCAGCTCCGGACAGGGTAAAGCTTTCTTT

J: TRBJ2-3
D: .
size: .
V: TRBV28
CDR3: CASSFGDTYTDTQYF
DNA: TGTGCCAGCAGTTTTGGGGACACTTACACAGATACGCAGTATTTT

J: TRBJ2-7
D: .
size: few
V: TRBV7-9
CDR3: CASSSAGRGQQSAQYF
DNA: TGTGCCAGCAGCTCCGCTGGGCGGGGCCAACAAAGTGCGCAGTACTTC

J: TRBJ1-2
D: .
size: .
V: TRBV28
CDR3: CASSVGRLGSGYTF
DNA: TGTGCCAGCAGTGTAGGGCGCCTCGGATCTGGCTACACCTTC

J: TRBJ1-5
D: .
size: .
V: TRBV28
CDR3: CASGHQPQHF
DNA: TGTGCCAGCGGCCATCAGCCCCAGCATTTT

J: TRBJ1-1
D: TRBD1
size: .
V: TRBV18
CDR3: CASSAPSGTGRPEAFF
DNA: TGTGCCAGCTCAGCACCGTCCGGGACAGGGAGACCTGAAGCTTTCTTT

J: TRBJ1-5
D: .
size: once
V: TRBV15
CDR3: CATSRDWDTNQPQHF
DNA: TGTGCCACCAGCAGAGATTGGGACACCAATCAGCCCCAGCATTTT

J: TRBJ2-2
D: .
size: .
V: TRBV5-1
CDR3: CASSSGLDTGELFF
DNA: TGCGCCAGCAGCTCGGGACTGGACACCGGGGAGCTGTTTTTT

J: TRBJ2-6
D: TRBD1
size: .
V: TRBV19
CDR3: CASSKGQGVSGANVLTF
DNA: TGTGCCAGTAGTAAGGGACAGGGGGTTTCTGGGGCCAACGTCCTGACTTTC

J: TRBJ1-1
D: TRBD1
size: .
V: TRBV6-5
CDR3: CASRQGALGTEAFF
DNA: TGTGCCAGCCGACAGGGCGCCCTTGGGACTGAAGCTTTCTTT

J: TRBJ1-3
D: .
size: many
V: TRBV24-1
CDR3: CATTYCSSGNTIYF
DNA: TGTGCCACCACCTACTGTAGCTCTGGAAACACCATATATTTT

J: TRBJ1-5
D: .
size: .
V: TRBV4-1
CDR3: CASSQVPSGNQPQHF
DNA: TGCGCCAGCAGCCAAGTCCCTTCCGGGAATCAGCCCCAGCATTTT

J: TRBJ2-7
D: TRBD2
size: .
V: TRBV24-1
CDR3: CATSDSRTRTYEQYF
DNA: TGTGCCACCAGTGATAGTAGGACTAGGACCTACGAGCAGTACTTC

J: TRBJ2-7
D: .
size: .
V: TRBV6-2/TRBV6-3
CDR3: CASSYIYYEQYF
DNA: TGTGCCAGCAGTTACATTTACTACGAGCAGTACTTC

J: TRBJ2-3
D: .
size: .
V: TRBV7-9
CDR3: CASSPGARQKRADTQYF
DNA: TGTGCCAGCAGCCCAGGGGCTAGGCAGAAAAGGGCAGATACGCAGTATTTT

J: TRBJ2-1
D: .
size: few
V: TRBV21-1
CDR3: CASSHNRTSGGNEQFF
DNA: TGTGCCAGCAGCCACAATCGGACTAGCGGGGGAAATGAGCAGTTCTTC

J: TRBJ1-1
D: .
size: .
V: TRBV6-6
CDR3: CASSKQVNTEAFF
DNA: TGTGCCAGCAGCAAACAGGTGAACACTGAAGCTTTCTTT

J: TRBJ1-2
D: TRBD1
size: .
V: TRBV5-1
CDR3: CASRRGTEPYGYTF
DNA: TGCGCCAGCAGGAGGGGGACAGAGCCTTATGGCTACACCTTC

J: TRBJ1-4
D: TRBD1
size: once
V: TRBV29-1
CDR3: CSVTQQGARGSDKLFF
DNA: TGCAGCGTCACGCAACAGGGGGCGCGGGGTAGTGATAAACTGTTTTTT

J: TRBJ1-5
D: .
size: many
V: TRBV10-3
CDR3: CAISENNNQPQHF
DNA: TGTGCCATCAGTGAGAACAACAATCAGCCCCAGCATTTT

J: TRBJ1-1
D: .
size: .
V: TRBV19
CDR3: CASGDRRHTEAFF
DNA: TGTGCCAGTGGAGACAGGAGACACACTGAAGCTTTCTTT

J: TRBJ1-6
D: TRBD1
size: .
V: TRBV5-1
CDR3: CASSLTPDRANSPLHF
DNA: TGCGCCAGCAGCTTGACCCCGGACAGGGCTAATTCACCCCTCCACTTT

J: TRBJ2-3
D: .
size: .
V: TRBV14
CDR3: CASSHRWGTSHGDTQYF
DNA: TGTGCCAGCAGCCACCGGTGGGGGACCTCTCACGGCGATACGCAGTATTTT

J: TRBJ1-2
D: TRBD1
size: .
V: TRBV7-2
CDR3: CASSFAAGGSYGYTF
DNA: TGTGCCAGCAGCTTTGCTGCAGGGGGAAGCTATGGCTACACCTTC

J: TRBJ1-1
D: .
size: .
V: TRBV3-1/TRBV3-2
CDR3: CASSQESRVAFF
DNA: TGTGCCAGCAGCCAAGAGTCCAGGGTGGCTTTCTTT

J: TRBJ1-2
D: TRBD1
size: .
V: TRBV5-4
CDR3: CASSPDRGALYGYTF
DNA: TGTGCCAGCAGCCCGGACAGGGGGGCCCTCTATGGCTACACCTTC

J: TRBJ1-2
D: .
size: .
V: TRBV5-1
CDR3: CASSLRGVNGYTF
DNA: TGCGCCAGCAGCTTGCGTGGGGTCAACGGCTACACCTTC

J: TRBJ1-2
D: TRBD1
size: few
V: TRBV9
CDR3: CASSLRDRGADYGYTF
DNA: TGTGCCAGCAGCCTTCGGGACAGGGGGGCGGACTATGGCTACACCTTC

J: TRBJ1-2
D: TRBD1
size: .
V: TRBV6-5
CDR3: CASSRTGKLGGYTF
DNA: TGTGCCAGCAGCAGGACAGGGAAATTGGGGGGCTACACCTTC

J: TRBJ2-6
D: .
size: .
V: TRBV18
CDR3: CASSPPRGDSTNVLTF
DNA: TGTGCCAGCTCACCTCCTCGAGGAGACTCAACCAACGTCCTGACTTTC

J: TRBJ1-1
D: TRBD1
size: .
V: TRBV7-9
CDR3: CASRIQGETEAFF
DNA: TGTGCCAGCAGAATACAGGGGGAGACTGAAGCTTTCTTT

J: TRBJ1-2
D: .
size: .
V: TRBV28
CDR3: CASSLGYSQGYTF
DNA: TGTGCCAGCAGTTTAGGGTACAGTCAGGGCTACACCTTC

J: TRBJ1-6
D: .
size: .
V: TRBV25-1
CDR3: CASSELENSPLHF
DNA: TGTGCCAGCAGTGAATTAGAGAATTCACCCCTCCACTTT

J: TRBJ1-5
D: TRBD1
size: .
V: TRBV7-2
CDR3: CASSERQGNNQPQHF
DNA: TGTGCCAGCAGCGAAAGACAGGGGAACAATCAGCCCCAGCATTTT

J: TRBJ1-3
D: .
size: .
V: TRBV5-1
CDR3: CASSSTQSGNTIYF
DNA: TGCGCCAGCAGCTCGACACAGAGTGGAAACACCATATATTTT

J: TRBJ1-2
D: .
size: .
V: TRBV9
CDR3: CASSVVRGLDGYTF
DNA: TGTGCCAGCAGCGTAGTTCGGGGGCTCGATGGCTACACCTTC

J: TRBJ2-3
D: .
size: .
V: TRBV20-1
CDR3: CSAKARDTQYF
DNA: TGCAGTGCTAAAGCAAGGGATACGCAGTATTTT

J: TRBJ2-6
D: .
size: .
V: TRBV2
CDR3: CASNLAGPSGANVLTF
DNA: TGTGCCAGCAATTTGGCAGGGCCTTCTGGGGCCAACGTCCTGACTTTC

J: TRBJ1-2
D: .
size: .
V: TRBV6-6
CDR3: CASSYSVVEVGYTF
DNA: TGTGCCAGCAGTTACTCGGTGGTCGAAGTGGGCTACACCTTC

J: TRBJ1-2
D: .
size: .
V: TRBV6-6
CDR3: CASNRVGAPQGNGYTF
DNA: TGTGCCAGCAACCGAGTAGGGGCACCTCAGGGAAATGGCTACACCTTC

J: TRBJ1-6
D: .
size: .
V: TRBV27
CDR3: CASSLRIGNSPLHF
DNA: TGTGCCAGCAGTTTAAGGATAGGGAATTCACCCCTCCACTTT

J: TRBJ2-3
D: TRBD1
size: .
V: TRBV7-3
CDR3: CASSQTGGTDTQYF
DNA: TGTGCCAGCAGCCAAACAGGGGGCACAGATACGCAGTATTTT

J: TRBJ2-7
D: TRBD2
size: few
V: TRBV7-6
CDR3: CASSLTSGLSYEQYF
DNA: TGTGCCAGCAGCTTGACTAGCGGGCTCTCCTACGAGCAGTACTTC

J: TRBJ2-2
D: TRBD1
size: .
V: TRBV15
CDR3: CATSRGEGAAGELFF
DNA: TGTGCCACCAGCAGAGGAGAGGGGGCAGCCGGGGAGCTGTTTTTT

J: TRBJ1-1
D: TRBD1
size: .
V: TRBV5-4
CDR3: CASSSRGRLNTEAFF
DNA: TGTGCCAGCAGCTCCAGGGGGCGTCTGAACACTGAAGCTTTCTTT

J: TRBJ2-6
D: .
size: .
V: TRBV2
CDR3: CASSERGRGANVLTF
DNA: TGTGCCAGCAGTGAAAGGGGGAGAGGGGCCAACGTCCTGACTTTC

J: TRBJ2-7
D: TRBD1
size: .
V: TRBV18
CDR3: CASSPKGGLGGPYEQYF
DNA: TGTGCCAGCTCACCAAAAGGGGGTCTAGGGGGCCCCTACGAGCAGTACTTC

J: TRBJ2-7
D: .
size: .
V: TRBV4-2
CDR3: CASSQEGGSSSYEQYF
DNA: TGTGCCAGCAGCCAAGAAGGAGGGTCCAGCTCCTACGAGCAGTACTTC

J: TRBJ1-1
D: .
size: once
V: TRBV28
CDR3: CASSPGSEGAFF
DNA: TGTGCCAGCAGTCCAGGGTCGGAGGGAGCTTTCTTT